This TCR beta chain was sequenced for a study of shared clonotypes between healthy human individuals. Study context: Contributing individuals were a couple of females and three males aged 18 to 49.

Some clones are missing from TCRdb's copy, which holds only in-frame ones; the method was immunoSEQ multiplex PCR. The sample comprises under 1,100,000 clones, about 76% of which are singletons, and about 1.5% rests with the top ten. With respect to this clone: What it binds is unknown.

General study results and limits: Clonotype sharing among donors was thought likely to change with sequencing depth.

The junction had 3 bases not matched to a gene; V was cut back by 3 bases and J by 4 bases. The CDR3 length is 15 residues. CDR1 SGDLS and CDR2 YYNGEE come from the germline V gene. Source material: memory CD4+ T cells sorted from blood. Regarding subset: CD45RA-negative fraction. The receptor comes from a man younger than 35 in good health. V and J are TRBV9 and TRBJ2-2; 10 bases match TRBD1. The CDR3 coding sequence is TGTGCCAGCAGCGGCCGGGACAGGGGCACCGGGGAGCTGTTTTTT. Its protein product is CASSGRDRGTGELFF.